This T cell receptor beta chain was recorded in a study of blood T cell repertoires in COVID-19. At the level of the study: Sources were T cells, B-cell-depleted T cells, or PBMCs; the material itself was cDNA or gDNA.

The authors' processing: Reference gene primer amplification yielded estimated nucleated cell counts. Profiled with immunoSEQ multiplex PCR; TCRdb holds only in-frame clones, not every one. For V, J and clone size, that table is used; D and trimming come from the DNA. The table records just over 85,000 clones, around 89% of them present only once. The CDR3 is 14 amino acids. CDR1 and CDR2 from the germline V gene are SNHLY and FYNNEI. The germline V and J ends were trimmed by 5 bases and 0 bases, with 5 bases remaining between them. Sequencing used peripheral blood. This sequence originates from a man aged 45-60 years with acute or convalescent COVID-19. The chain joins TRBV2 to TRBJ2-6, with D unclear. The DNA for the CDR3 is TGTGCCAGCAGTTCAGTCTCTGGGGCCAACGTCCTGACTTTC. Its protein is CASSSVSGANVLTF.